This TCR beta chain derives from a study of T cell responses to AZD1222 COVID-19 vaccine. General study results and limits: Clonal diversity may have been underestimated in mostly white British donors. Every sample of the repertoires postdated the peak T cell response. Spike regions recognized by vaccine-associated CD4 TCRs spanned the protein, led by 160-218 and 743-854. Nearly half of spike-specific TCRs reportedly target unmutated variant regions.

A note on this clone: The antigen is not known.

Data came from immunoSEQ multiplex PCR; TCRdb stores just in-frame clones and leaves some out. The table lists 50,000 to 65,000 clones, approximately 88% of them singletons. The V end was cut by 5 bases, the J end by 8 bases, with 24 bases between. CDR3 length equals 16 residues. CDR1 is SEHNR, CDR2 FQNEAQ, per germline (reference sequence). Sequences were derived from peripheral blood, sampled 28 days after the second AZD1222 dose. The chain recombines TRBV7-9 with TRBJ1-1, with D possibly being TRBD1 (6 bases). This sequence originates from an adult who received the AZD1222 COVID-19 vaccine. The DNA of the CDR3 is TGTGCCAGCAGCCTTTCGACCCAGATGGGGGCTCGGGAAGCTTTCTTT. Residues: CASSLSTQMGAREAFF.